This T cell receptor (beta chain) came from a study of identical twins. Study-wide results and caveats: Twins' excess sharing was less marked for out-of-frame beta sequences.

TCRdb reprocessed the 5' RACE reads with MiXCR, giving one entry per CDR3 protein. The sample has hundreds of thousands of distinct CDR3 sequences; over 8.5% are singletons. This clonotype was seen a few times. Its antigen is still unknown. The CDR3 length is 15 residues. The germline gives CDR1 LNHDA, CDR2 SQIVND (reference sequence). The V and J ends lost 2 bases and 2 bases, in that order; junction bases with no gene match: 3. The data also belong to a second study, concerning yellow fever vaccine responses in identical twins. As that study records: Twin vaccine T cell responses reportedly seemed partly convergent, partly personalized.

The chain joins TRBV19 to TRBJ2-7; TRBD1 aligns across 10 bases. The source of this sequence is a woman between 18 and 30 years old in good health. Sequencing was done on a sample of PBMCs. The CDR3 DNA sequence: TGTGCCAGTAGTATATCCGGGACAGGGGCCTACGAGCAGTACTTC. Its translation is CASSISGTGAYEQYF. Together with reference TRBV19 and TRBJ2-7, the CDR3 gives the full variable domain: DGGITQSPKYLFRKEGQNVTLSCEQNLNHDAMYWYRQDPGQGLRLIYYSQIVNDFQKGDIAEGYSVSREKKESFPLTVTSAQKNPTAFYLCASSISGTGAYEQYFGPGTRLTVT.